This is a list of T cell receptor beta chains from one sample in a study of siplizumab effects on memory and regulatory T cells. TCRdb keeps only in-frame clones here, not all; method: immunoSEQ multiplex PCR. This sample has 90,000 to 120,000 clones; about 94% occur once, and the top ten carry approximately 0.6%. The sample consisted of Tregs sorted from blood. The receptors derive from a human donor in good health. The CDR3 runs from the conserved cysteine through the conserved F or W. D genes are given only for firm matches. Clone size is not always given. Where it is, it says once, few, many or a class for expanded clones.

NA | TRBJ1-2 | TRBV25-1 | NA | TGTGCCAGCAGTGATGGGTTAGGGGACTATGGCTACACCTTC | CASSDGLGDYGYTF
NA | TRBJ1-2 | TRBV25-1 | NA | TGTGCCAGCAGTGCCGACGGTTATGGCTACACCTTC | CASSADGYGYTF
TRBD2 | TRBJ2-5 | TRBV5-4 | NA | TGTGCCAGCAGCTTAACCGGGACTATGAAAGAGACCCAGTACTTC | CASSLTGTMKETQYF
NA | TRBJ2-1 | TRBV6-5 | NA | TGTGCCAGCAGTTATGGGCGGGGGCCCTACAATGAGCAGTTCTTC | CASSYGRGPYNEQFF
TRBD2 | TRBJ2-1 | TRBV4-1 | NA | TGCGCCAGCAGCCAAGACATTAGCGGGAGTTTATATGAGCAGTTCTTC | CASSQDISGSLYEQFF
NA | TRBJ2-7 | TRBV15 | NA | TGTGCCACCAGTAAAGGGACCTCCTACGAGCAGTACTTC | CATSKGTSYEQYF
NA | TRBJ2-7 | TRBV30 | NA | TGTGCCTGGAGCCATAGCGAGCAGTACTTC | CAWSHSEQYF
TRBD1 | TRBJ2-2 | TRBV6-5 | NA | TGTGCCAGCAGTCGGACAGGGGGGGCCACCGGGGAGCTGTTTTTT | CASSRTGGATGELFF
NA | TRBJ2-2 | TRBV6-1 | NA | TGTGCCAGCAGTGAACAGGTGATTGCGAACACCGGGGAGCTGTTTTTT | CASSEQVIANTGELFF
NA | TRBJ2-5 | TRBV5-1 | NA | TGCGCCAGCAGCTTGGTGGGTCAGTGGGAGACCCAGTACTTC | CASSLVGQWETQYF
NA | TRBJ2-7 | TRBV2 | NA | TGTGCCAGCAGTGGGGAGTCCATGAGGCAGTACTTC | CASSGESMRQYF
NA | TRBJ1-2 | TRBV7-9 | once | TGTGCCAGCAGTCGTGGGGGGGACTATGGCTACACCTTC | CASSRGGDYGYTF
TRBD1 | TRBJ1-2 | TRBV9 | NA | TGTGCCAGCAGCCTGCAGGGGGTTGGTATCTATGGCTACACCTTC | CASSLQGVGIYGYTF
TRBD2 | TRBJ2-2 | TRBV5-1 | NA | TGCGCCAGCAGCTTGCTGCCTAGCGGGATTGGCGGGGAGCTGTTTTTT | CASSLLPSGIGGELFF
NA | TRBJ1-1 | TRBV19 | NA | TGTGCCAGTAGTATTGTAGGTTTTAACACTGAAGCTTTCTTT | CASSIVGFNTEAFF
NA | TRBJ1-2 | TRBV10-3 | NA | TGTGCCATCAGTGAGGGGAGGGAGAGCTACACCTTC | CAISEGRESYTF
NA | TRBJ1-1 | TRBV4-2 | NA | TGTGCCAGCAGCCAAGATCTTGGGGGGCGACGGAACACTGAAGCTTTCTTT | CASSQDLGGRRNTEAFF
NA | TRBJ1-5 | TRBV18 | once | TGTGCCAGCTCACCGGGACAAACAAATCAGCCCCAGCATTTT | CASSPGQTNQPQHF
NA | TRBJ1-6 | TRBV12-2 | NA | TGTGCAAGTCGCTCCCCCTGGGGAGCACCGGGAGGTTCACCCCTCCACTTT | CASRSPWGAPGGSPLHF
NA | TRBJ2-7 | TRBV11-3 | few | TGTGCCAGCAGCCCCTCCCAAGGCCCTCTGCCCTACGAGCAGTACTTC | CASSPSQGPLPYEQYF
NA | TRBJ1-5 | TRBV6-6 | NA | TGTGCCAGCAGTTCCGGGACCGGCCTTTCGCCCCAGCATTTT | CASSSGTGLSPQHF
TRBD2 | TRBJ2-1 | TRBV10-1 | few | TGCGCCAGCAGTGAGTCGACTCTAACGGGGGGGCGGTACAATGAGCAGTTCTTC | CASSESTLTGGRYNEQFF
NA | TRBJ2-1 | TRBV11-3 | NA | TGTGCCAGCAGCAGGGTCCCCTTCGATGAGCAGTTCTTC | CASSRVPFDEQFF
TRBD1 | TRBJ2-2 | TRBV18 | NA | TGTGCCAGCTCATCCCGACAGGGGGCGGTCACCGGGGAGCTGTTTTTT | CASSSRQGAVTGELFF
NA | TRBJ1-2 | TRBV10-2 | NA | TGCGCCAGCAGTGGGCCAGAACAGGGCAGCGGCTACACCTTC | CASSGPEQGSGYTF
NA | TRBJ2-3 | TRBV4-1 | NA | TGCGCCAGCAGCCAAACCCGGGAAACGCAGTATTTT | CASSQTRETQYF
TRBD2 | TRBJ2-7 | TRBV4-2 | NA | TGTGCCAGCAGCCAAGATAGTCCGAGGACTAGCGGGGGAAGCTCCTACGAGCAGTACTTC | CASSQDSPRTSGGSSYEQYF
TRBD1 | TRBJ1-2 | TRBV11-3 | NA | TGTGCCAGCAGCCTCCAGGGGGATTATGGCTACACCTTC | CASSLQGDYGYTF
NA | TRBJ2-7 | TRBV10-1 | once | TGCGCCGGTCCGCTACGACTTCCTGCGAGATCATCCTACGAGCAGTACTTC | CAGPLRLPARSSYEQYF
NA | TRBJ2-7 | TRBV6-1 | NA | TGTGCCAGCAGATTAACAGGGCCAGGCGAGCAGTACTTC | CASRLTGPGEQYF
TRBD2 | TRBJ2-3 | TRBV18 | NA | TGTGCCAGCTCACCACGAGCGGGATCCACAGATACGCAGTATTTT | CASSPRAGSTDTQYF
TRBD2 | TRBJ2-7 | TRBV28 | NA | TGTGCCAGCAGTTTCATGGGCGGGGGGTACGAGCAGTACTTC | CASSFMGGGYEQYF
NA | TRBJ2-7 | TRBV5-6 | NA | TGTGCCAGCAGCTTGTTAGCATACGAGCAGTACTTC | CASSLLAYEQYF
NA | TRBJ1-1 | TRBV5-1 | NA | TGCGCCAGCAGCTTATCGGGGGGACGGAGCACTGAAGCTTTCTTT | CASSLSGGRSTEAFF
TRBD1 | TRBJ2-7 | TRBV6-5 | NA | TGTGCCAGCAGAGGACAGGGATCCTACGAGCAGTACTTC | CASRGQGSYEQYF
TRBD2 | TRBJ2-6 | TRBV7-9 | NA | TGTGCCAGCAGCTTACCCATAGCGGGAACTCACTCTGGGGCCAACGTCCTGACTTTC | CASSLPIAGTHSGANVLTF
NA | TRBJ2-5 | TRBV11-1 | NA | TGTGCCAGCAGCCCGGCGGGGCCAATCGCCGAGACCCAGTACTTC | CASSPAGPIAETQYF
NA | TRBJ1-1 | TRBV4-3 | NA | TGCGCCAGCAGCCCTACGGCGGGACAAGAAGCTTTCTTT | CASSPTAGQEAFF
NA | TRBJ2-5 | TRBV7-9 | NA | TGTGCCAGCAGCTTAGTCGAGGGCGGAACCAGGGCCCAGTACTTC | CASSLVEGGTRAQYF
TRBD2 | TRBJ2-3 | TRBV11-3 | NA | TGTGCCAGCAGCTTAGCCCACGGACTAGCAAAGTCAGATACGCAGTATTTT | CASSLAHGLAKSDTQYF
TRBD1 | TRBJ2-5 | TRBV18 | NA | TGTGCCAGCTCAACGACAGGGGGTCAAGAGACCCAGTACTTC | CASSTTGGQETQYF